A single sample gave rise to the 31 T cell receptor beta chains below, sequenced in a study of blood T cell repertoires in COVID-19. Sequenced by immunoSEQ multiplex PCR; TCRdb stores in-frame clones only, minus some. The sample consists of about 200,000 clones, 84% of them appearing once. Input material: peripheral blood. These receptors all come from a human donor in a cohort sampled during active COVID-19.

The rearrangement joins TRBV9 to TRBJ1-6; D gene unclear. Germline V gene lookup returns CDR1 SGDLS and CDR2 YYNGEE. V lost 3 bases, J lost 5 bases, and 12 bases lay in between. The CDR3 runs 15 residues. CDR3 sequence (DNA): TGTGCCAGCAGCGCGTCCGGGAGAAATAATTCACCCCTCCACTTT. It specifies CASSASGRNNSPLHF. Based on the CDR3 plus reference TRBV9 and TRBJ1-6, the full variable domain is DSGVTQTPKHLITATGQRVTLRCSPRSGDLSVYWYQQSLDQGLQFLIQYYNGEERAKGNILERFSAQQFPDLHSELNLSSLELGDSALYFCASSASGRNNSPLHFGNGTRLTVT.

The rearrangement joins TRBV27 to TRBJ1-1, with TRBD1 as a possible D gene (5 bases). The CDR3 runs to 14 residues. The V gene lost 4 bases and the J gene lost 2 bases, with 11 bases spanning the gap. CDR1 is MNHEY and CDR2 is SMNVEV in the germline V gene (reference sequence). The CDR3 DNA sequence: TGTGCCAGCAGTTGGCAGGGTACCAACACTGAAGCTTTCTTT. This translates into CASSWQGTNTEAFF.

In its sample, this clone was seen once. The CDR3 protein is CASSIGAGVWRELFF. CDR3 coding DNA: TGTGCCAGTAGTATAGGGGCGGGAGTATGGAGGGAGCTGTTTTTT. V is TRBV19 and J is TRBJ2-2; 7 nucleotides agree with TRBD2. CDR1 and CDR2 from the germline V gene are LNHDA and SQIVND (reference sequence). This CDR3 is built from 15 residues. J was trimmed by 9 bases and V by 1 base; bases with no gene match: 8.

The V call is TRBV7-6, the J call TRBJ2-1; TRBD1 agrees at 10 bases. After removal of 5 bases from V and 4 bases from J, the junction contained 5 bases not matched to a gene. This CDR3 spans 15 amino acids. Germline V gene data show CDR1 as SGHVS and CDR2 as FNYEAQ. CDR3 DNA sequence: TGTGCCAGCAGCGTGGGACAGGGGATTTACAATGAGCAGTTCTTC. Its translation: CASSVGQGIYNEQFF.

The chain has TRBV27 and TRBJ2-5, with D unclear. V lost 3 bases, J lost 4 bases, and 6 bases lay in between. CDR1 and CDR2 (germline): MNHEY, SMNVEV (reference sequence). CDR3 length equals 12 residues. CDR3 in amino acids: CASSFGGETQYF. Written as DNA, the CDR3 is TGTGCCAGCAGTTTCGGCGGAGAGACCCAGTACTTC.

V gene TRBV4-2 combines with J gene TRBJ1-1, with a possible D match to TRBD1 (5 bases). This CDR3 spans 14 amino acids. Germline lookup yields CDR1 LGHNA and CDR2 YNFKEQ. The V end lost 0 bases, the J end lost 7 bases, and 12 bases lay between the germline ends. The CDR3 DNA reads TGTGCCAGCAGCCAAGATCCGAGACAGCATGAAGCTTTCTTT. Protein product: CASSQDPRQHEAFF.

This sequence joins TRBV5-5 and TRBJ1-3; D may be TRBD1 (6 bases). Per germline, CDR1 SGHKS and CDR2 YYEKEE (reference sequence). Trimming stripped 7 bases from V and 0 bases from J, with 14 bases between. The CDR3 loop spans 15 amino acids. The CDR3 region is CASSGGALSGNTIYF. In DNA, the CDR3 is TGTGCCAGCTCGGGGGGGGCACTCTCTGGAAACACCATATATTTT.

Written as DNA, the CDR3 is TGCAGCGTTGAACTCCGGGCTGAAGCTTTCTTT. It is translated as CSVELRAEAFF. The chain uses TRBV29-1 and TRBJ1-1, with D hard to call. This CDR3 spans 11 amino acids. CDR1 and CDR2 (germline): SQVTM, ANQGSEA. Trimming took off 2 bases at V and 6 bases at J, with 7 bases between the two ends. Filled out from reference TRBV29-1 and TRBJ1-1, the complete variable domain reads SAVISQKPSRDICQRGTSLTIQCQVDSQVTMMFWYRQQPGQSLTLIATANQGSEATYESGFVIDKFPISRPNLTFSTLTVSNMSPEDSSIYLCSVELRAEAFFGQGTRLTVV.

This clone came up once. The V and J genes are TRBV5-6 and TRBJ2-7; 12 nucleotides align to TRBD2. CDR3 size: 15 residues. The trim removed 4 bases at V and 1 base at J, leaving 3 bases unmatched. CDR1 SGHDT and CDR2 YYEEEE come from the germline V gene. This CDR3 reads CASSQGLAGSYEQYF. The CDR3 region has the DNA TGTGCCAGCAGCCAGGGACTAGCGGGTTCCTACGAGCAGTACTTC. Based on the CDR3 plus reference TRBV5-6 and TRBJ2-7, the full variable domain is DAGVTQSPTHLIKTRGQQVTLRCSPKSGHDTVSWYQQALGQGPQFIFQYYEEEERQRGNFPDRFSGHQFPNYSSELNVNALLLGDSALYLCASSQGLAGSYEQYFGPGTRLTVT.

The chain combines TRBV27 with TRBJ1-1, with 7 positions matching TRBD1. CDR3 length equals 15 residues. CDR1 is MNHEY and CDR2 is SMNVEV in the germline V gene (reference sequence). J lost 3 bases, V lost 5 bases, and 9 bases had no gene match. CDR3 sequence reads: CASSKGDSSYTEAFF. DNA for the CDR3: TGTGCCAGCAGTAAGGGGGACAGCTCTTACACTGAAGCTTTCTTT.

V and J are TRBV5-8 and TRBJ2-3, with unresolved D. The CDR3 is 15 amino acids. Per the germline V gene, CDR1 is SGHTS and CDR2 is YDEGEE. Trimming stripped 0 bases from V and 5 bases from J, with 13 bases between. The CDR3 loop reads CASSLVTATGDTQYF. Written as DNA, the CDR3 is TGTGCCAGCAGCTTGGTTACGGCAACGGGAGATACGCAGTATTTT.

The chain couples TRBV12-3 or TRBV12-4 to TRBJ1-6; D not resolved. The CDR3 length is 12 residues. Trimming cost V 3 bases and J 10 bases, with 7 bases left between them. CDR3 sequence (DNA): TGTGCCAGCAGTTTCTCCTACTCACCCCTCCACTTT. The encoded protein is CASSFSYSPLHF.

The chain carries TRBV6-6 and TRBJ1-1, with no clear D. The V end lost 7 bases, the J end lost 5 bases, and 14 bases lay between the germline ends. CDR1 is MNHNY and CDR2 is SVGAGI in the germline V gene (reference sequence). The CDR3 length is 13 residues. CDR3 amino acids: CASIEDDWTEAFF. The CDR3 nucleotides read TGTGCCAGCATCGAAGACGACTGGACTGAAGCTTTCTTT.

The gene calls are TRBV6-5 and TRBJ1-2, with TRBD1 as a possible D gene (6 bases). The length of the CDR3 is 15 residues. V was shortened by 8 bases and J by 5 bases, with 21 bases between the two germline ends. Per germline, CDR1 MNHEY and CDR2 SVGAGI. The CDR3 spells CASQPEQGLAYGYTF. In nucleotides, the CDR3 is TGTGCCAGCCAGCCCGAACAGGGTTTGGCTTATGGCTACACCTTC.

The J gene is TRBJ1-2, the V gene TRBV3-1 (or the pseudogene TRBV3-2); unclear D gene. CDR3 size: 13 residues. The V end lost 0 bases, the J end lost 5 bases, and 7 bases lay between the germline ends. Germline CDR1 is LGHDT and CDR2 is YNNKEL (reference sequence). CDR3 amino acids: CASSQDPRYGYTF. The CDR3 nucleotides are TGTGCCAGCAGCCAAGATCCCCGTTATGGCTACACCTTC.

The table lists this clone with a few counts. The chain is built from TRBV7-9 and TRBJ2-5, with 7 nucleotides matching TRBD2. The CDR3 has 17 residues. The J segment lost 5 bases and the V segment lost 0 bases, leaving 12 bases of the junction unmatched. CDR1 is SEHNR, CDR2 FQNEAQ, per germline (reference sequence). The CDR3 coding sequence is TGTGCCAGCAGCTTAGCGGAACTAGCGAACACTGGGGAGACCCAGTACTTC. Its protein is CASSLAELANTGETQYF. Drawing the rest from reference TRBV7-9 and TRBJ2-5, the complete variable domain is DTGVSQNPRHKITKRGQNVTFRCDPISEHNRLYWYRQTLGQGPEFLTYFQNEAQLEKSRLLSDRFSAERPKGSFSTLEIQRTEQGDSAMYLCASSLAELANTGETQYFGPGTRLLVL.

In its sample, this clone was seen many times. The chain employs TRBV5-5 and TRBJ2-5; weak D call: TRBD1 (6 bases). The germline V gene has CDR1 SGHKS and CDR2 YYEKEE (reference sequence). The V end lost 1 base, the J end lost 5 bases, and 15 bases lay between the germline ends. The CDR3 is 15 residues long. The CDR3 reads CASSLNGQGIETQYF. The CDR3 coding sequence is TGTGCCAGCAGCTTGAACGGTCAGGGGATCGAGACCCAGTACTTC.

The chain couples TRBV2 to TRBJ1-3; TRBD1 matches 8 bases. This CDR3 has 13 amino acids. Germline CDR1 SNHLY, CDR2 FYNNEI. V trimming: 7 bases; J trimming: 5 bases; junction bases outside the gene matches: 4. CDR3 protein: CASMDRVRNTIYF. CDR3 coding DNA: TGTGCCAGCATGGACAGGGTTAGAAACACCATATATTTT.

V is TRBV7-6 and J is TRBJ2-1; D remains unclear. V was cut by 3 bases and J by 0 bases, with 9 bases left in between. In germline, CDR1 is SGHVS, CDR2 FNYEAQ. The CDR3 length is 15 residues. The CDR3 region has the DNA TGTGCCAGCAGCTTTAGCCCTCCCTCCTACAATGAGCAGTTCTTC. Protein: CASSFSPPSYNEQFF.

V is TRBV6-2 or TRBV6-3 and J is TRBJ2-4, with D tentatively TRBD1 (6 bases). CDR3 size: 18 residues. Trimming cost V 2 bases and J 0 bases, with 17 bases left between them. Germline CDR1 MNHEY, CDR2 SVGEGT. CDR3 sequence: CASSYRPGQRLAKNIQYF. As DNA, the CDR3 is TGTGCCAGCAGTTACCGACCTGGACAGCGCCTAGCCAAAAACATTCAGTACTTC.

The chain has TRBV3-1 (or the pseudogene TRBV3-2) and TRBJ1-2; 9 nucleotides agree with TRBD1. This CDR3 has 15 residues. The germline gives CDR1 LGHDT, CDR2 YNNKEL (reference sequence). With V trimmed by 5 bases and J by 8 bases, 12 bases remained unmatched. This chain's CDR3 is CASSFPGQGIEGYTF. The CDR3 nucleotides are TGTGCCAGCAGCTTCCCGGGACAGGGAATCGAAGGCTACACCTTC.

The V call is TRBV11-3, the J call TRBJ2-2; 7 bases match TRBD1. Germline V gene lookup returns CDR1 SGHNT and CDR2 YENEEA. The CDR3 covers 15 residues. The ends lost 5 bases at V and 1 base at J; junction bases unmatched: 4. The CDR3 sequence is CASSHRQGNTGELFF. For the CDR3, the DNA is TGTGCCAGCAGCCACAGACAGGGGAACACCGGGGAGCTGTTTTTT.

The chain couples TRBV2 to TRBJ1-2; D is undetermined. Germline lookup yields CDR1 SNHLY and CDR2 FYNNEI. The CDR3 covers 14 residues. Trimming took off 7 bases at V and 3 bases at J, with 15 bases between the two ends. CDR3 in amino acids: CASTQQKLDYGYTF. DNA of the CDR3: TGTGCCAGCACCCAACAGAAACTTGACTATGGCTACACCTTC.

The chain uses TRBV7-2 and TRBJ2-1; 7 bases line up with TRBD2. The germline V gene has CDR1 SGHTA and CDR2 FQGNSA. The CDR3 sequence is 15 residues long. The trim removed 5 bases at V and 4 bases at J, leaving 8 bases unmatched. The CDR3 DNA sequence: TGTGCCAGCAGCCCCTTCAGCGGGGAATACAATGAGCAGTTCTTC. Protein product: CASSPFSGEYNEQFF. Full variable domain (outside the CDR3, taken from reference TRBV7-2 and TRBJ2-1): GAGVSQSPSNKVTEKGKDVELRCDPISGHTALYWYRQSLGQGLEFLIYFQGNSAPDKSGLPSDRFSAERTGGSVSTLTIQRTQQEDSAVYLCASSPFSGEYNEQFFGPGTRLTVL.

The chain uses TRBV10-1 and TRBJ1-5, with D unclear. Germline V gives CDR1 WNHNN, CDR2 SYGVQD (reference sequence). The CDR3 is made up of 14 amino acids. V lost 3 bases to trimming and J lost 7 bases, with 13 bases between them. The CDR3 DNA reads as TGCGCCAGCAGTGAAGGTCGACTCGGGCAGCCCCAGCATTTT. This gives the protein CASSEGRLGQPQHF.

This clone came up a few times. This same CDR3 is encoded by further DNA sequences in the sample. This chain links TRBV19 with TRBJ1-1; D gene uncertain. CDR3 size: 13 residues. Trimming left V 3 bases short and J 4 bases short, with 9 bases between. Germline-derived CDR1 and CDR2 are LNHDA and SQIVND (reference sequence). Here the CDR3 reads CASSMDRGTEAFF. CDR3 bases: TGTGCCAGTAGTATGGATCGAGGCACTGAAGCTTTCTTT.

This chain uses TRBV19 with TRBJ2-1, with 9 bases that match TRBD2. V lost 6 bases and J lost 5; bases outside the gene matches: 14. Germline loops: CDR1 LNHDA, CDR2 SQIVND (reference sequence). This CDR3 spans 17 amino acids. CDR3 coding DNA: TGTGCCAGTAGGAGGTCTAGCGGGAATTCGCCGAACAATGAGCAGTTCTTC. It is translated as CASRRSSGNSPNNEQFF.

Concerning this clone itself: Other DNA variants within this sample encode the same CDR3. The CDR3 DNA follows: TGCGCCAGCAGCTTGGGAGGGAACTATGGCTACACCTTC. Amino acid sequence: CASSLGGNYGYTF. The chain joins TRBV5-1 to TRBJ1-2, with D unclear. V gave up 0 bases and J gave up 2 bases, with 5 bases separating them. This CDR3 has 13 amino acids. The germline V gene encodes CDR1 SGHRS and CDR2 YFSETQ.

In its sample, this clone was seen once. This chain joins TRBV10-3 and TRBJ1-4; tentative D call: TRBD1 (6 bases). The CDR3 is 15 amino acids. Per the germline V gene, CDR1 is ENHRY and CDR2 is SYGVKD. V shed 5 bases and J shed 3 bases, with 13 bases lying between them. In nucleotides, the CDR3 is TGTGCCATCAGTCAAATACAGGGACCTAATGAAAAACTGTTTTTT. Translating it yields CAISQIQGPNEKLFF.

The chain combines TRBV6-6 with TRBJ1-1; 7 bases are a match to TRBD1. The CDR3 loop spans 13 amino acids. Germline-derived CDR1 and CDR2 are MNHNY and SVGAGI (reference sequence). The trim removed 6 bases at V and 10 bases at J, leaving 11 bases unmatched. As DNA, the CDR3 is TGTGCCAGCAGAGAACAGGGGACACTAGGAGCTTTCTTT. As protein: CASREQGTLGAFF.

This chain connects TRBV7-8 to TRBJ1-1; D uncertain. Trimming stripped 1 base from V and 1 base from J, with 7 bases between. The CDR3 contains 14 residues. Per germline, CDR1 SGHVS and CDR2 FQNEAQ. The CDR3 coding sequence is TGTGCCAGCAGCTTAGTGCCAGGGAACACTGAAGCTTTCTTT. Translated, it gives CASSLVPGNTEAFF.